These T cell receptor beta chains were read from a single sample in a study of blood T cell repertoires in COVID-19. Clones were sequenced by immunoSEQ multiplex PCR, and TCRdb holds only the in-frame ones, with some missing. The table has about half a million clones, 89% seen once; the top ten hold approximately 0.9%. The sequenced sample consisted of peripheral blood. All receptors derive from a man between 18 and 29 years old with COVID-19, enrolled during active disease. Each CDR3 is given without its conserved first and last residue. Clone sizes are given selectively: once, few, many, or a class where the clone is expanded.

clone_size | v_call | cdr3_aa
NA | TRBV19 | ASSDQQGGQPQH
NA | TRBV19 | ASSIARGIYEQY
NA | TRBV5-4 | ASSPGPSGGTDTQY
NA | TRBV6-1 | ASSEASAEKLF
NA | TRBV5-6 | ASSTGQISGANVLT
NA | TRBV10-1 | ASSEFGGLEEQY
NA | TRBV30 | ACTRGSSYEQY
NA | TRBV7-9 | ASSFQDGELF
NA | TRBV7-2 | ASSPQQGRNTEAF
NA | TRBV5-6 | ASSPTGVNEQY
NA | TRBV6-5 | ASSTSSGRTEAF
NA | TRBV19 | ASTPSGGETQY
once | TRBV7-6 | ASSSSSATETQY
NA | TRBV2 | ASTSRLPGETQY
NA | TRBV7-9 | ASSYTAETGELF
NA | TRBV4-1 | ASSDGTGPGNTIY
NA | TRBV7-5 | VRSTTTRGLVDEQF
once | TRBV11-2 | ASSSLANTGELF
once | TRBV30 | AWKNGEQF
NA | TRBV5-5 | ASSFSSGSGEQF
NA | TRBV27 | ASSLGGAYNEQF
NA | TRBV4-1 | ASSQGPGEAYEQY
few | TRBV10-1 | ASRAILCHGYT
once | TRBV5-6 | ASSSRGQGGSNQPQH
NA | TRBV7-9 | ASSLAGGTGRLGKLF
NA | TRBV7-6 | ASSPSAGAMSTEAF